A single count supports the clone carrying this TCR beta chain. Those enrolled in Seattle joined during active infection and were followed longitudinally afterward. Unmatched junction bases numbered 3, after V lost 4 bases and J lost 4 bases. The CDR3 spans 14 residues. Germline CDR1 is MNHEY and CDR2 is SMNVEV (reference sequence). These data originate in a study of blood T cell repertoires in COVID-19. The overall study: The samples span acute and convalescent COVID-19 from the United States, Italy and Spain.

How the authors handled the data: Cell counts per sample came from amplifying reference gene primers. Here immunoSEQ multiplex PCR was the method, and the copy in TCRdb shows in-frame clones only, minus some. For V, J and clone size, that table is used; D and trimming come from the DNA. The sample has hundreds of thousands of clones; 75% to 90% are singletons. The sample comprised peripheral blood. The chain has TRBV27 and TRBJ1-3; 8 bases are shared with TRBD1. This TCR derives from a woman between 65 and 79 years old with COVID-19, enrolled during active disease. CDR3 loop: CASSSGTGGNTIYF. For the CDR3, the DNA is TGTGCCAGCAGTTCCGGGACAGGAGGAAACACCATATATTTT.